Following are 30 T cell receptor beta chains from one sample sequenced in a study of vaccination and CD4 T cells after COVID-19. At the Johns Hopkins FTIC core, DNA taken from cultured CD4+ T cells was sequenced by way of the Oncomine TCR Beta short-read assay. TCRdb called the PCR reads again in MiXCR, with one record for every CDR3 protein. Counted here are around 16,000 distinct CDR3 sequences, approximately 50% occurring once; the ten biggest clones make up roughly a fifth. For these receptors, no antigen is known. Noted time point: late sampling 161 to 241 days after vaccination in a few convalescent patients. Documented treatment: approximately 11-day PBMC culture with coronavirus spike peptide pools or control peptides (ViraFEST assay). The specimen was CD4+ T cells from blood, cultured in vitro, collected about 7 months after SARS-CoV-2 vaccination. The receptors here all came from a human donor who had recovered from COVID-19.

The chain is built from TRBV20-1 and TRBJ2-1, with unresolved D. The CDR3 loop spans 14 amino acids. V shed 0 bases and J shed 8 bases, with 14 bases lying between them. Germline V lookup: CDR1 DFQATT, CDR2 SNEGSKA (reference sequence). CDR3 protein: CSARDPRPLDEQFF. CDR3 nucleotides: TGCAGTGCTAGAGATCCCAGGCCCCTGGATGAGCAGTTCTTC.

The chain uses TRBV6-1 and TRBJ1-1, with D unclear. V was cut by 6 bases and J by 4 bases, with 15 bases left in between. CDR3 size: 14 residues. CDR1 MNHNS and CDR2 SASEGT come from the germline V gene. CDR3 protein: CASRWGRRVTEAFF. CDR3 bases: TGTGCCAGCAGGTGGGGTAGGAGGGTCACTGAAGCTTTCTTT.

This clonotype was seen only a few times. This chain joins TRBV20-1 and TRBJ1-2; TRBD1 aligns across 10 bases. V shed 4 bases, J shed 2 bases, and the junction held 13 bases outside the gene matches. Per germline, CDR1 DFQATT and CDR2 SNEGSKA (reference sequence). The CDR3 has 17 amino acids. CDR3 DNA: TGCAGTGCTAACCGACCGGGACAGGGGAATAGGAACTATGGCTACACCTTC. It is translated as CSANRPGQGNRNYGYTF.

The genes are TRBV20-1 and TRBJ2-3; weak D call: TRBD2 (5 bases). Germline CDR1 DFQATT, CDR2 SNEGSKA (reference sequence). CDR3 size: 12 residues. V lost 2 bases, J lost 6 bases, and 9 bases lay in between. The CDR3 reads CSARQREDTQYF. The CDR3 region has the DNA TGCAGTGCTAGACAAAGGGAGGATACGCAGTATTTT.

The chain carries TRBV19 and TRBJ1-2, with unresolved D. Per the germline V gene, CDR1 is LNHDA and CDR2 is SQIVND (reference sequence). The CDR3 loop spans 12 amino acids. V dropped 6 bases and J dropped 5 bases, with 10 bases sitting between them. CDR3 nucleotide sequence: TGTGCCAGTAGCCCGAACGGGTATGGCTACACCTTC. Its translation: CASSPNGYGYTF. The full variable domain, with the rest looked up from reference TRBV19 and TRBJ1-2, is DGGITQSPKYLFRKEGQNVTLSCEQNLNHDAMYWYRQDPGQGLRLIYYSQIVNDFQKGDIAEGYSVSREKKESFPLTVTSAQKNPTAFYLCASSPNGYGYTFGSGTRLTVV.

The chain recombines TRBV20-1 with TRBJ2-5, with 11 bases aligning to TRBD2. This CDR3 is built from 15 residues. Looked up from germline, CDR1 is DFQATT and CDR2 is SNEGSKA (reference sequence). V gave up 1 base and J gave up 5 bases; unmatched junction bases: 6. In DNA, the CDR3 is TGCAGTGCTAGAGCACTAGCGGGGGCGGGGGAGACCCAGTACTTC. As protein: CSARALAGAGETQYF.

The chain is built from TRBV6-2 or TRBV6-3 and TRBJ2-7; D might be TRBD2 (5 bases). Germline V gives CDR1 MNHEY, CDR2 SVGEGT. The CDR3 contains 15 residues. The germline V and J ends were trimmed by 7 bases and 4 bases, with 20 bases remaining between them. CDR3 in DNA: TGTGCCAGCAAGGACGATAAGGGTCGCGGGTACGAGCAGTACTTC. Its protein product is CASKDDKGRGYEQYF.

This clonotype was counted between two and nine times. V usage is TRBV7-9 and J usage is TRBJ1-6, with unresolved D. Germline-derived CDR1 and CDR2 are SEHNR and FQNEAQ (reference sequence). CDR3 length equals 15 residues. With 2 bases removed from V and 0 bases from J, the gap between germline ends came to 5 bases. CDR3 bases: TGTGCCAGCAGCTTATCAAGCTCCTATAATTCACCCCTCCACTTT. Translated, it gives CASSLSSSYNSPLHF.

This rearrangement joins TRBV18 to TRBJ2-7; 7 bases align to TRBD1. CDR1 is KGHSH, CDR2 LQKENI, per germline. The CDR3 extends over 15 amino acids. V lost 1 base, J lost 3 bases, and 6 bases stayed unmatched. CDR3 nucleotide sequence: TGTGCCAGCTCACCACGAGGGACAGTAGGCTACGAGCAGTACTTC. Protein: CASSPRGTVGYEQYF. The entire variable domain, with the rest obtained from reference TRBV18 and TRBJ2-7, is as follows: NAGVMQNPRHLVRRRGQEARLRCSPMKGHSHVYWYRQLPEEGLKFMVYLQKENIIDESGMPKERFSAEFPKEGPSILRIQQVVRGDSAAYFCASSPRGTVGYEQYFGPGTRLTVT.

This clonotype showed up just once. V and J are TRBV20-1 and TRBJ2-4; D is unclear. This CDR3 has 14 amino acids. The germline V and J ends were trimmed by 6 bases and 0 bases, with 12 bases remaining between them. Germline loops: CDR1 DFQATT, CDR2 SNEGSKA (reference sequence). The CDR3 loop reads CSARPNLAKNIQYF. The CDR3 nucleotides are TGCAGTGCCCGCCCCAATCTAGCCAAAAACATTCAGTACTTC.

The genes are TRBV11-3 and TRBJ2-5; D possibly corresponds to TRBD2 (5 bases). This CDR3 is 14 amino acids long. Germline CDR1 SGHNT, CDR2 YENEEA. V was shortened by 4 bases and J by 5 bases, with 14 bases between the two germline ends. DNA of the CDR3: TGTGCCAGCAGCTCGACATTGTGGGAGGAGACCCAGTACTTC. It yields the protein CASSSTLWEETQYF.

The chain employs TRBV7-9 and TRBJ2-1; maybe TRBD1 (5 bases). The CDR3 runs to 13 residues. The V gene lost 1 base and the J gene lost 9 bases, with 10 bases spanning the gap. CDR1 is SEHNR and CDR2 is FQNEAQ in the germline V gene (reference sequence). The CDR3 region is CASSLVGLSEQFF. The DNA of the CDR3 is TGTGCCAGCAGCTTAGTGGGGCTCAGTGAGCAGTTCTTC.

The genes are TRBV7-9 and TRBJ2-3; D call uncertain. This CDR3 has 15 residues. Trimming took off 4 bases at V and 4 bases at J, with 15 bases between the two ends. CDR1 is SEHNR and CDR2 is FQNEAQ in the germline V gene (reference sequence). DNA of the CDR3: TGTGCCAGCAGCTCTCGGAATAAAAAGGCAGATACGCAGTATTTT. Translating gives CASSSRNKKADTQYF.

V and J are TRBV20-1 and TRBJ1-5; 8 nucleotides agree with TRBD1. The germline V gene has CDR1 DFQATT and CDR2 SNEGSKA (reference sequence). Germline trimming cut 0 bases from V and 6 bases from J; bases unmatched to any gene: 7. The CDR3 totals 15 residues. Here the CDR3 reads CSARDFQGAGQPQHF. The CDR3 DNA follows: TGCAGTGCTAGAGATTTTCAGGGGGCAGGTCAGCCCCAGCATTTT.

The chain couples TRBV18 to TRBJ1-2, with unresolved D. Germline CDR1 and CDR2: KGHSH and LQKENI. Trimming stripped 3 bases from V and 0 bases from J, with 11 bases between. The CDR3 is made up of 15 amino acids. The CDR3 nucleotides are TGTGCCAGCTCACCCATGCAGTCCTCTAACTATGGCTACACCTTC. It translates to CASSPMQSSNYGYTF.

In its sample, this clonotype ranks as medium-sized. The chain employs TRBV15 and TRBJ2-3; TRBD2 aligns across 7 bases. V gave up 3 bases and J gave up 3 bases; unmatched junction bases: 6. CDR3 length: 15 amino acids. Germline assignment: CDR1 LNHNV and CDR2 YYDKDF (reference sequence). The CDR3 DNA reads TGTGCCACCAGCAGTTCGCGGGAGCCAACAGATACGCAGTATTTT. Translated: CATSSSREPTDTQYF.

This clonotype was seen just once. The chain links TRBV10-1 to TRBJ2-3, with 8 bases that match TRBD2. This CDR3 spans 16 amino acids. Losses at the gene ends were 3 bases for V and 5 bases for J; bases not matched to a gene: 10. CDR1 and CDR2 from the germline V gene are WNHNN and SYGVQD (reference sequence). CDR3 sequence (DNA): TGCGCCAGCAGTGACCGGGCGGGAGGACGAATAGATACGCAGTATTTT. This translates into CASSDRAGGRIDTQYF.

This chain links TRBV18 with TRBJ2-1; D call uncertain. The germline CDR1 and CDR2 sequences are KGHSH and LQKENI. The CDR3 sequence is 13 residues long. V lost 4 bases, J lost 5 bases, and 9 bases lay in between. The DNA for the CDR3 is TGTGCCAGCTCACAGGGTGGGAACAATGAGCAGTTCTTC. Amino acid sequence: CASSQGGNNEQFF.

This rearrangement joins TRBV15 to TRBJ1-5, with D hard to call. This CDR3 comprises 15 residues. Between the trimmed V and J ends, which lost 1 base and 5 bases, there was a span of 12 bases. Germline V gene sequence: CDR1 LNHNV, CDR2 YYDKDF (reference sequence). The CDR3 coding sequence is TGTGCCACCAGCAGAGGCCGAGCAGGAGATCAGCCCCAGCATTTT. It specifies CATSRGRAGDQPQHF.

The genes are TRBV20-1 and TRBJ2-1, with D possibly TRBD2 on 5 matching bases. V gave up 5 bases and J gave up 8 bases, with 16 bases separating them. This CDR3 is 13 amino acids long. CDR1 is DFQATT, CDR2 SNEGSKA, per germline (reference sequence). The CDR3 region is CSAWAPGGDEQFF. CDR3 DNA sequence: TGCAGTGCTTGGGCCCCTGGAGGCGATGAGCAGTTCTTC.

The chain couples TRBV6-5 to TRBJ2-7; D perhaps matches TRBD2 (6 bases). This CDR3 is 14 amino acids long. Germline V gene sequence: CDR1 MNHEY, CDR2 SVGAGI. V was cut by 2 bases and J by 3 bases, with 11 bases left in between. In DNA form, the CDR3 reads TGTGCCAGCAGTTACAAATCGCGGGGCTACGAGCAGTACTTC. Translation: CASSYKSRGYEQYF.

This clonotype has a single count. Here the CDR3 DNA reads TGTGCCAGCAGTTACAGATCCTGGACAGGGCCTGGGGCCAACGTCCTGACTTTC. It translates to CASSYRSWTGPGANVLTF. This chain connects TRBV6-5 to TRBJ2-6; TRBD1 aligns across 8 bases. The CDR3 covers 18 residues. Germline V CDR1 and CDR2: MNHEY, SVGAGI. The ends lost 2 bases at V and 2 bases at J; junction bases unmatched: 8.

This rearrangement joins TRBV6-1 to TRBJ1-2; no clear D. Per the germline V gene, CDR1 is MNHNS and CDR2 is SASEGT. V was pared by 2 bases and J by 5 bases, with 9 bases between. This CDR3 has 13 amino acids. The CDR3 bases are TGTGCCAGCAGTGAATCCCCCCGATATGGCTACACCTTC. Translating gives CASSESPRYGYTF.

This clonotype occurred a few times. The rearrangement links TRBV20-1 to TRBJ2-7; 7 bases align to TRBD2. This CDR3 has 15 residues. In germline, CDR1 is DFQATT, CDR2 SNEGSKA (reference sequence). Unmatched junction bases numbered 8, after V lost 3 bases and J lost 0 bases. CDR3 DNA: TGCAGTGCTAGTGGGGCTAGCGGCAGCTCCTACGAGCAGTACTTC. Translated, it gives CSASGASGSSYEQYF.

The V gene is TRBV10-3, the J gene TRBJ2-5, with 9 bases matching TRBD1. V lost 2 bases to trimming and J lost 5 bases; unmatched junction nucleotides: 3. Germline CDR1 ENHRY, CDR2 SYGVKD. The CDR3 runs 14 residues. The CDR3 region is CAISEGTGRETQYF. The CDR3 nucleotides are TGTGCCATCAGTGAGGGGACAGGGAGGGAGACCCAGTACTTC.

This clonotype was detected only a few times. V usage is TRBV20-1 and J usage is TRBJ2-3; tentatively, D is TRBD1 or TRBD2 (8 bases each). CDR1 DFQATT and CDR2 SNEGSKA come from the germline V gene (reference sequence). The ends were cut back, 4 bases at V and 3 bases at J, with 29 bases in the middle. This CDR3 has 19 residues. The CDR3 DNA reads TGCAGTGCTAAGCCCGTAGCGGGACAGGAGTCGGGGGCTACAGATACGCAGTATTTT. This sequence encodes CSAKPVAGQESGATDTQYF.

V is TRBV19 and J is TRBJ2-7; unclear D gene. This CDR3 spans 12 amino acids. V shed 1 base and J shed 4 bases, with 5 bases lying between them. Germline-derived CDR1 and CDR2 are LNHDA and SQIVND (reference sequence). The CDR3 region has the DNA TGTGCCAGTAGTATAGTAGGATACGAGCAGTACTTC. Its translation: CASSIVGYEQYF. Variable domain in full (rest from reference TRBV19 and TRBJ2-7): DGGITQSPKYLFRKEGQNVTLSCEQNLNHDAMYWYRQDPGQGLRLIYYSQIVNDFQKGDIAEGYSVSREKKESFPLTVTSAQKNPTAFYLCASSIVGYEQYFGPGTRLTVT.

CDR3 DNA sequence: TGTGCCAGTAGTATCGGCCATGAGCAGTTCTTC. Translation: CASSIGHEQFF. The chain carries TRBV19 and TRBJ2-1; D is unresolved. The length of the CDR3 is 11 residues. V lost 3 bases to trimming and J lost 8 bases, with 5 bases between them. The germline gives CDR1 LNHDA, CDR2 SQIVND (reference sequence).

The chain has TRBV20-1 and TRBJ2-5, with D possibly matching TRBD1 (5 bases). Germline V CDR1 and CDR2: DFQATT, SNEGSKA (reference sequence). The CDR3 sequence is 17 residues long. The V end lost 0 bases, the J end lost 1 base, and 18 bases lay between the germline ends. CDR3 residues: CSARDFLRWGSQETQYF. CDR3 nucleotide sequence: TGCAGTGCTAGAGATTTTTTGCGTTGGGGCAGCCAAGAGACCCAGTACTTC.

V gene TRBV20-1 combines with J gene TRBJ2-3, with D hard to call. Trimming cost V 3 bases and J 0 bases, with 25 bases left between them. The CDR3 sequence is 19 residues long. Germline CDR1 and CDR2: DFQATT and SNEGSKA (reference sequence). The CDR3 spells CSARAPLGQLGHSTDTQYF. DNA for the CDR3: TGCAGTGCTAGGGCCCCTCTAGGTCAGCTGGGTCATAGCACAGATACGCAGTATTTT.